The source of this T cell receptor beta chain is a study of shared T cell receptors in the human thymus. Measured with immunoSEQ multiplex PCR; TCRdb has only the in-frame clones, and not every one. The sample carries approximately 760,000 clones, approximately 85% recorded once. The V and J ends lost 4 bases and 3 bases respectively, with 19 bases between them. The germline CDR1 and CDR2 sequences are SEHNR and FQNEAQ (reference sequence). The CDR3 length is 17 residues. The same sample was also studied in work on human thymus T cells. As that report states: Infants served as donors; they were healthy and Finnish and were having corrective surgery for congenital heart defects. Thymus specimens were resections from corrective heart surgery. What appeared biased in thymic and blood repertoires was the usage of V and J genes.

The chain uses TRBV7-9 and TRBJ2-1; the D gene is possibly TRBD2 (7 bases). The source is a girl under two years old with a congenital heart defect. Sequences were obtained from thymocytes. CDR3 sequence: CASSSQTPGGLYNEQFF. The CDR3 region has the DNA TGTGCCAGCAGCTCCCAAACCCCGGGGGGCCTCTACAATGAGCAGTTCTTC. Drawing the rest from reference TRBV7-9 and TRBJ2-1, the complete variable domain is DTGVSQNPRHKITKRGQNVTFRCDPISEHNRLYWYRQTLGQGPEFLTYFQNEAQLEKSRLLSDRFSAERPKGSFSTLEIQRTEQGDSAMYLCASSSQTPGGLYNEQFFGPGTRLTVL.